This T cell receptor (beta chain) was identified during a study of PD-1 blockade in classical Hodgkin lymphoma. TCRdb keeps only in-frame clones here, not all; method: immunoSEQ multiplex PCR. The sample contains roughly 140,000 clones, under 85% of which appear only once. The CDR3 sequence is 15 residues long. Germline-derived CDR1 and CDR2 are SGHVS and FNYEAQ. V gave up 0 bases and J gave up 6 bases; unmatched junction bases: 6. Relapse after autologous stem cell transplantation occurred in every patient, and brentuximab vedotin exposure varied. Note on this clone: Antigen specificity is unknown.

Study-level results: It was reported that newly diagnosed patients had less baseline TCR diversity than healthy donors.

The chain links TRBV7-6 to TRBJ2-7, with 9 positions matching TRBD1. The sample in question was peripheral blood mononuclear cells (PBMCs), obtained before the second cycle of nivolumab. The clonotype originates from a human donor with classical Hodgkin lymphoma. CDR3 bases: TGTGCCAGCAGCTTAGCGACCCCGACAGGGGGCGAGCAGTACTTC. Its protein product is CASSLATPTGGEQYF.